The clone carrying this TCR beta chain has a count of ten or more. The term stable hyperthyroidism indicated an absence of ophthalmopathy within 18 months of follow-up. V was shortened by 4 bases and J by 0 bases, with 12 bases between the two germline ends. Per germline, CDR1 MDHEN and CDR2 SYDVKM. This CDR3 is built from 15 residues. The sample is drawn from a study of Graves' ophthalmopathy and Graves' hyperthyroidism. About the research overall: Specimen type is peripheral blood, obtained at initial diagnosis before any treatment.

The study amplified TCR beta CDR3 regions using RNA transcripts. HTBI primers served in a first-round RT-PCR, which a second-round multiplex PCR followed. MiXCR, run by TCRdb on the multiplex PCR reads, gives a single entry per CDR3 protein. The repertoire includes roughly 610,000 distinct CDR3 sequences, roughly 20% of them detected once, and approximately 7% sits in the top ten. The chain links TRBV28 to TRBJ1-1, with a possible D match to TRBD1 (5 bases). The sequence came from a woman between 18 and 29 years old with stable Graves' hyperthyroidism. Some clones in this sample may be carry-over from other donors' samples. Sequenced sample: peripheral blood. The CDR3: CASSSNRGVNTEAFF. The CDR3 DNA reads as TGTGCCAGCAGTTCCAATCGGGGGGTGAACACTGAAGCTTTCTTT.